This TCR beta chain appears in the sequencing data of a study of metastatic and nonmetastatic thyroid tumors. No treatment had been given to any patient before thyroid surgery. This clone appeared many times. Its antigen is unknown. Whole-study findings and limits: Versus benign nodules, malignant thyroid tumors reportedly had significantly higher TCR beta diversity, in blood and tumor.

TCRdb reanalyzed the PCR reads via MiXCR. The data hold approximately 37,000 clones, with approximately 16% observed a single time. V was pared by 4 bases and J by 0 bases, with 3 bases of the junction left unmatched. This CDR3 has 16 amino acids. Germline V lookup: CDR1 DFQATT, CDR2 SNEGSKA (reference sequence). This clonotype was obtained from a female donor with papillary thyroid cancer or a benign thyroid nodule (not recorded which). Some clones in this sample may be carry-over from other donors' samples. Sequencing was performed on blood. This sequence joins TRBV20-1 and TRBJ2-6; 10 bases are shared with TRBD1. The CDR3 DNA reads TGCAGTGCTACGGACAGGGGGTACTCTGGGGCCAACGTCCTGACTTTC. Its protein is CSATDRGYSGANVLTF.